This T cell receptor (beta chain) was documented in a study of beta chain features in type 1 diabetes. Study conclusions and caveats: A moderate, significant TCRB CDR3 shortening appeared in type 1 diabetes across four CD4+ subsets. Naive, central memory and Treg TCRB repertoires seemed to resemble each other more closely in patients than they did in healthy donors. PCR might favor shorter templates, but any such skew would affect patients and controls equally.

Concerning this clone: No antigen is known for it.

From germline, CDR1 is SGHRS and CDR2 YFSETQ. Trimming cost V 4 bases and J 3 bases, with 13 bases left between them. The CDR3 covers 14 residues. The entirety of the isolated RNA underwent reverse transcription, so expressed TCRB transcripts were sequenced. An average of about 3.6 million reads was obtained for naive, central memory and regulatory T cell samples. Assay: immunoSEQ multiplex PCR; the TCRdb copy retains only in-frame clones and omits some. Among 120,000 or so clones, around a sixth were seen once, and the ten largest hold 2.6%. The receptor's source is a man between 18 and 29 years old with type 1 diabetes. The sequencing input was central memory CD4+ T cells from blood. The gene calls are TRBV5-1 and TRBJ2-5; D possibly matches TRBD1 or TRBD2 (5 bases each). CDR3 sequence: CASSPGDGKETQYF. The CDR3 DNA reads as TGCGCCAGCAGCCCTGGGGACGGTAAAGAGACCCAGTACTTC.